Below, one T cell receptor beta chain is given with its context. The antigen is unknown. This CDR3 region has 14 residues. The V gene's germline CDR1 is MNHEY and CDR2 SMNVEV (reference sequence). This specimen comes from a study of T cells expressing NK-cell markers. Study background: The TCR beta repertoires were obtained from sorted CD3+CD56+NKG2C+, CD3+CD56+NKG2C- and CD3+CD56-NKG2C+ T cells. Findings of the study overall: Topping the CD3+CD56-NKG2C+ fraction as well were these clonotypes, in several donors.

TCRdb reprocessed the 5' RACE reads, keeping one entry per CDR3 protein, no DNA. The listing contains 30,000 or so distinct CDR3 sequences. The sequence derives from a woman between 18 and 75 years old in good health. The sequenced sample consisted of blood T cells: a sorted CD56 or NKG2C T cell subset, CD4+ or CD8+ T cells, or bulk PBMC T cells (not recorded which). This chain connects TRBV27 to TRBJ1-2. CDR3 region: CASRRHRGDSGYTF.